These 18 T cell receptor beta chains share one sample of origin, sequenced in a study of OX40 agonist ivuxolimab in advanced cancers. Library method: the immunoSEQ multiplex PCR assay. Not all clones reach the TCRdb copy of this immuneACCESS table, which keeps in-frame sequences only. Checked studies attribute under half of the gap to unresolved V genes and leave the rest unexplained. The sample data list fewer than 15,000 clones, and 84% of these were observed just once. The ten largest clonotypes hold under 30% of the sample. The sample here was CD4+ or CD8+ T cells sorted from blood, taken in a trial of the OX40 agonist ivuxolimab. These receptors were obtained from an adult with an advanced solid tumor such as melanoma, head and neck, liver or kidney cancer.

DNA for the CDR3: TGTGCCAGCAGTGAAGTTGGTTATTACGAGCAGTACTTC. Translating gives CASSEVGYYEQYF. The chain employs TRBV25-1 and TRBJ2-7; D call uncertain. Trimming left V 2 bases short and J 4 bases short, with 9 bases between. The CDR3 consists of 13 residues. Germline-derived CDR1 and CDR2 are MGHDK and SYGVNS.

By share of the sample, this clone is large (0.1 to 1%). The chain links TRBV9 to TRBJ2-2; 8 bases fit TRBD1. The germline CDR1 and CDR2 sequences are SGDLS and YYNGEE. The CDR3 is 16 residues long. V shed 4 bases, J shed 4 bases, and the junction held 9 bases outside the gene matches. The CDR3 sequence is CASSLPGQEGTGELFF. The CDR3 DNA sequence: TGTGCCAGCAGCTTACCGGGACAGGAGGGCACCGGGGAGCTGTTTTTT.

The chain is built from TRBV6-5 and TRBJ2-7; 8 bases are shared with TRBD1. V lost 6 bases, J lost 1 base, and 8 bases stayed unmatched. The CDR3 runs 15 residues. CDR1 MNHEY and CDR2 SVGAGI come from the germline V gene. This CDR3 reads CASRLGQGTSYEQYF. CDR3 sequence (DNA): TGTGCCAGCAGACTCGGACAGGGTACTTCCTACGAGCAGTACTTC.

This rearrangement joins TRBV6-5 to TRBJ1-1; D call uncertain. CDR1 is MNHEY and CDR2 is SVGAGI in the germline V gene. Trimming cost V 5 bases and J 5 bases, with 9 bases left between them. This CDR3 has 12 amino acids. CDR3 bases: TGTGCCAGCAGTCCCCCCGGGACTGAAGCTTTCTTT. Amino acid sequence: CASSPPGTEAFF.

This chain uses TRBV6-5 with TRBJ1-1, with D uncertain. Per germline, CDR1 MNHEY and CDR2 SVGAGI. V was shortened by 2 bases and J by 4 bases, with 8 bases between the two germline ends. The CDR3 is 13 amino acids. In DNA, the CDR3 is TGTGCCAGCAGTTACAGGTCCTCCACTGAAGCTTTCTTT. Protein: CASSYRSSTEAFF.

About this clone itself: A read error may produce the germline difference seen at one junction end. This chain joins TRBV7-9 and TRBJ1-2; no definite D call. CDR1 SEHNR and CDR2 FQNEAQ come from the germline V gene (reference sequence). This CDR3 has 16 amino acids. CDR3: CASSPSRMGRYYSYTF. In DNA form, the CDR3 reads TGTGCCAGCAGCCCGTCTCGAATGGGCAGGTACTATAGCTACACCTTC.

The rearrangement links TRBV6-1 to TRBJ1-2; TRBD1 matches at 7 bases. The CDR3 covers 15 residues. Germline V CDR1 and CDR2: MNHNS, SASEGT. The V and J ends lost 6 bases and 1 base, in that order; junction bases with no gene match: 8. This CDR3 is CASSLTGEGNYGYTF. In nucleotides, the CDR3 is TGTGCCAGCAGCCTTACAGGGGAGGGTAACTATGGCTACACCTTC.

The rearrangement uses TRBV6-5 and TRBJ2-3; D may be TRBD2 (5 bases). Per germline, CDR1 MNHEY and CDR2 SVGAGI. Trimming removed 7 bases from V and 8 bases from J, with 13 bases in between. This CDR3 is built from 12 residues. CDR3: CASTRGLSTQYF. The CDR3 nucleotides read TGTGCCAGCACCCGAGGACTCAGTACGCAGTATTTT.

The CDR3 DNA follows: TGTGCCAGCAGTTACGGGGCTAGCGGCTACAATGAGCAGTTCTTC. It codes for CASSYGASGYNEQFF. This chain links TRBV6-5 with TRBJ2-1, with 7 bases matching TRBD2. The length of the CDR3 is 15 residues. With 2 bases clipped from V and 3 bases from J, the junction kept 4 bases outside the gene matches. CDR1 is MNHEY, CDR2 SVGAGI, per germline.

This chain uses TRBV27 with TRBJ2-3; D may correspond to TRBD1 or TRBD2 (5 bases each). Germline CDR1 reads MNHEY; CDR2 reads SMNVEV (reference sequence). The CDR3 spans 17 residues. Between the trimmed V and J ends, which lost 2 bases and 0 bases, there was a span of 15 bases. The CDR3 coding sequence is TGTGCCAGCAGTTTAACCCCTCCGGGGACCAGCACAGATACGCAGTATTTT. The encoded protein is CASSLTPPGTSTDTQYF.

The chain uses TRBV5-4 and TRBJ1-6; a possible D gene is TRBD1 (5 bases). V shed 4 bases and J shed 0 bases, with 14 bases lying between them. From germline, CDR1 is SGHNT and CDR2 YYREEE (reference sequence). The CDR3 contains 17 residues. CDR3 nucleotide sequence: TGTGCCAGCAGCCCAGACAGCGCGAGCTCCTATAATTCACCCCTCCACTTT. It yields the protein CASSPDSASSYNSPLHF.

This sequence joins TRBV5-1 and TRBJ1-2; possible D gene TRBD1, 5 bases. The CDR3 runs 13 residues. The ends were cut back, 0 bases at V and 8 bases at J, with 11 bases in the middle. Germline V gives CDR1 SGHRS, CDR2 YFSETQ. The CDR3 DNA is TGCGCCAGCAGCTTGGGACAGTTGGAGGGCTACACCTTC. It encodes CASSLGQLEGYTF.

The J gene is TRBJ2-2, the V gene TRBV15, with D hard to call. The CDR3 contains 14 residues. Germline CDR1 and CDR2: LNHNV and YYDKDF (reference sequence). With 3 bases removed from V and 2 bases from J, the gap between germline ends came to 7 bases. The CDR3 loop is CATSRWSNTGELFF. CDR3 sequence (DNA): TGTGCCACCAGCAGGTGGTCCAACACCGGGGAGCTGTTTTTT.

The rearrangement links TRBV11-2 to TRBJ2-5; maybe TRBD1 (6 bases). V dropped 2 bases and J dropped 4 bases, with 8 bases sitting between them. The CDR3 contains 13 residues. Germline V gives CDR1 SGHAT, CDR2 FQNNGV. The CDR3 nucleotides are TGTGCCAGCAGCTTATGGGGGCTAGAGACCCAGTACTTC. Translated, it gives CASSLWGLETQYF. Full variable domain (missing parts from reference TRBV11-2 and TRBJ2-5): EAGVAQSPRYKIIEKRQSVAFWCNPISGHATLYWYQQILGQGPKLLIQFQNNGVVDDSQLPKDRFSAERLKGVDSTLKIQPAKLEDSAVYLCASSLWGLETQYFGPGTRLLVL.

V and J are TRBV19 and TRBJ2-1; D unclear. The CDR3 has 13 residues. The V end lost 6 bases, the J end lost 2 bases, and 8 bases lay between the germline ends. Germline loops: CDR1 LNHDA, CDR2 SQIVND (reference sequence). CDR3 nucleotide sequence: TGTGCCAGTAGCCCGGCCGCCTACAATGAGCAGTTCTTC. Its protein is CASSPAAYNEQFF. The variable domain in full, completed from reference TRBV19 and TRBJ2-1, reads DGGITQSPKYLFRKEGQNVTLSCEQNLNHDAMYWYRQDPGQGLRLIYYSQIVNDFQKGDIAEGYSVSREKKESFPLTVTSAQKNPTAFYLCASSPAAYNEQFFGPGTRLTVL.

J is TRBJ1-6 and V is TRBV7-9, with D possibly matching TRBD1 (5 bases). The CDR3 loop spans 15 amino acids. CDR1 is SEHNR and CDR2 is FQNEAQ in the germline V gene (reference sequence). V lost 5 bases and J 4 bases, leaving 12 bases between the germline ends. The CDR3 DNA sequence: TGTGCCAGCAGCCCTGGGACTAATTATAATTCACCCCTCCACTTT. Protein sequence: CASSPGTNYNSPLHF.

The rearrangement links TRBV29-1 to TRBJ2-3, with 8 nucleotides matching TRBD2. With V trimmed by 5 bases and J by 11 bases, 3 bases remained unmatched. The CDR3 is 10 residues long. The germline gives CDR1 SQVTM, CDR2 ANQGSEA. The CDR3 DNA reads TGCAGCGTTTCCGGGGGGGAGCAGTATTTT. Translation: CSVSGGEQYF.

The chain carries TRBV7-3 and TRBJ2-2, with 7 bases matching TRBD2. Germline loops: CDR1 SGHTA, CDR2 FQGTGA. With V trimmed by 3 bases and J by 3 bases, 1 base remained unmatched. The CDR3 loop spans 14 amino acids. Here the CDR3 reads CASSFAGDTGELFF. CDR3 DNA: TGTGCCAGCAGCTTTGCGGGGGACACCGGGGAGCTGTTTTTT.